The 12 T cell receptor beta chains given below trace back to one sample, sequenced in a study of CD8+ T cells in alopecia areata. The sequencing template was cDNA reverse transcribed from extracted RNA. Here immunoSEQ multiplex PCR was the method, and the copy in TCRdb shows in-frame clones only, minus some. The table lists some 120,000 clones, 45% to 65% of them singletons, with 4.5% to 5.5% in the top ten. The sample was CD4+ T cells sorted from blood, taken at week 0. These receptors all come from a human donor with alopecia areata.

The chain recombines TRBV7-9 with TRBJ1-2, with a possible D match to TRBD1 (6 bases). The V end was cut by 5 bases, the J end by 5 bases, with 12 bases between. Germline V lookup: CDR1 SEHNR, CDR2 FQNEAQ (reference sequence). The CDR3 is made up of 13 amino acids. The DNA for the CDR3 is TGTGCCAGCAGCCGGACAGCAGAGTATGGCTACACCTTC. Amino acid sequence: CASSRTAEYGYTF.

This clone showed up just once. The rearrangement joins TRBV6-6 to TRBJ2-6; D ambiguous. Trimming removed 0 bases from V and 4 bases from J, with 4 bases in between. The CDR3 totals 14 residues. CDR1 and CDR2 from the germline V gene are MNHNY and SVGAGI (reference sequence). The CDR3 here is CASSYSGGANVLTF. The CDR3 nucleotides read TGTGCCAGCAGTTACTCTGGGGGGGCCAACGTCCTGACTTTC.

The rearrangement links TRBV14 to TRBJ2-1; 7 bases align to TRBD2. V gave up 1 base and J gave up 2 bases; unmatched junction bases: 5. The V gene's germline CDR1 is SGHDN and CDR2 FVKESK. This CDR3 region has 16 residues. Here the CDR3 DNA reads TGTGCCAGCAGCCAAGTGGGAGGGACCACCTACAATGAGCAGTTCTTC. Encoded protein: CASSQVGGTTYNEQFF.

V usage is TRBV27 and J usage is TRBJ1-5; D is uncertain. Germline V gene sequence: CDR1 MNHEY, CDR2 SMNVEV (reference sequence). Trimming removed 6 bases at V and 2 bases at J, with 8 bases between. There are 13 residues in the CDR3. CDR3 residues: CASSSSRNQPQHF. The CDR3 DNA reads as TGTGCCAGCAGCTCTAGCCGCAATCAGCCCCAGCATTTT.

The chain has TRBV23-1 and TRBJ2-2; unclear D gene. TRBV23-1 is designated an ORF whose function remains uncertain. The CDR3 runs 15 residues. V was cut by 4 bases and J by 1 base, with 10 bases left in between. The CDR3 loop reads CASSRFAMNTGELFF. CDR3 coding DNA: TGCGCCAGCAGTCGGTTTGCCATGAACACCGGGGAGCTGTTTTTT.

This clone was counted a few times. The chain couples TRBV7-2 to TRBJ2-7; TRBD1 matches at 7 bases. Per germline, CDR1 SGHTA and CDR2 FQGNSA. V lost 4 bases, J lost 2 bases, and 14 bases stayed unmatched. The CDR3 length is 17 residues. The CDR3 bases are TGTGCCAGCAGCTCCCTTCGCCCGGGACAGAGCCCCTACGAGCAGTACTTC. It specifies CASSSLRPGQSPYEQYF.

This clone came up a few times. This chain uses TRBV29-1 with TRBJ2-3; no definite D call. This CDR3 is 13 amino acids long. CDR1 is SQVTM, CDR2 ANQGSEA, per germline. Trimming left V 4 bases short and J 1 base short, with 9 bases between. CDR3 sequence: CSVVGRGTDTQYF. The DNA of the CDR3 is TGCAGCGTTGTGGGCAGAGGCACAGATACGCAGTATTTT.

V is TRBV6-5 and J is TRBJ2-5; no clear D gene. The CDR3 runs 15 residues. V was trimmed by 2 bases and J by 2 bases, leaving 12 bases between them. The germline gives CDR1 MNHEY, CDR2 SVGAGI. The CDR3 DNA sequence: TGTGCCAGCAGTTACAGGTACTCGACGCAAGAGACCCAGTACTTC. It is translated as CASSYRYSTQETQYF.

The rearrangement links TRBV29-1 to TRBJ2-3; 9 bases fit TRBD2. Germline CDR1 reads SQVTM; CDR2 reads ANQGSEA. The V gene end was trimmed by 3 bases and the J gene end by 1 base; junction bases not matched to a gene: 5. CDR3 length: 15 residues. The CDR3 here is CSVDHSGSRTDTQYF. Here the CDR3 DNA reads TGCAGCGTTGATCATAGCGGGAGCCGCACAGATACGCAGTATTTT.

The rearrangement uses TRBV5-1 and TRBJ2-1; 10 positions agree with TRBD1. The CDR3 is 15 amino acids. V gave up 4 bases and J gave up 3 bases; unmatched junction bases: 4. CDR1 SGHRS and CDR2 YFSETQ come from the germline V gene. CDR3: CASSRGTGDYNEQFF. The CDR3 bases are TGCGCCAGCAGCCGCGGGACAGGGGACTACAATGAGCAGTTCTTC.

The gene calls are TRBV7-8 and TRBJ2-5, with 11 bases that match TRBD1. Germline V lookup: CDR1 SGHVS, CDR2 FQNEAQ. The CDR3 spans 15 residues. With 4 bases clipped from V and 7 bases from J, the junction kept 8 bases outside the gene matches. Here the CDR3 reads CASSSGQGAMGTQYF. The CDR3, as DNA: TGTGCCAGCAGCTCCGGACAGGGGGCGATGGGGACCCAGTACTTC.

The CDR3 nucleotides read TGTGCCAGCAGCGTAGGCCGGGGTGAGGGCTACACCTTC. Protein product: CASSVGRGEGYTF. V usage is TRBV9 and J usage is TRBJ1-2; D is unclear. V was clipped by 0 bases and J by 8 bases, with 11 bases between them. This CDR3 spans 13 amino acids. Germline CDR1 is SGDLS and CDR2 is YYNGEE.